This T cell receptor (beta chain) originates from a study of monozygotic twins with inflammatory bowel disease. The CDR3 is made up of 15 amino acids. Germline assignment: CDR1 DFQATT and CDR2 SNEGSKA (reference sequence). Regarding the study as a whole: Varied immunosuppressive treatments among patients may have increased repertoire variability. The analysis yielded no support for one strong signal or clonotype associated with IBD. By inverse Simpson index, TCRbeta diversity was lower in IBD patients than in healthy co-twins.

UMIs containing a 6-nucleotide sample barcode were added via template switching. Reprocessing the 5' RACE reads, TCRdb reports a single entry for every CDR3 protein and omits DNA. This table lists tens of thousands of distinct CDR3 sequences. In regard to this clonotype: Its matching antigen is unknown.

Material for sequencing was blood. The genes are TRBV20-1 and TRBJ2-7; TCRdb names TRBD1, which stays unverified in the absence of DNA. The receptor's source is a human donor with ulcerative colitis or Crohn's disease, or a healthy co-twin of an affected twin (not recorded which). CDR3 residues: CSARSPGTRIREQYF.